Listed below are T cell receptor beta chains from one sample, sequenced in a study of a mutant IDH1 vaccine in newly diagnosed glioma. No antigen is known for these receptors. The table came from immunoSEQ multiplex PCR; TCRdb's copy has only in-frame clones and leaves some out. The sample includes around 50,000 clones, about 90% of them seen just once. The input for sequencing was PBMCs, taken from a glioma patient whose treatment included an IDH1 peptide vaccine. These receptors were taken from a woman aged 40 to 49 with glioma. CDR3s include the opening cysteine and the closing phenylalanine or tryptophan. A D gene is named only where the DNA matches it firmly. Some rows have no size entry. The others give once, few or many, or a class for an expanded clone.

TRBD1	TRBV7-8	-	TRBJ2-7	CASSSSPTGSYEQYF	TGTGCCAGCAGCTCTAGCCCGACAGGGTCCTACGAGCAGTACTTC
TRBD2	TRBV10-1	-	TRBJ2-3	CAIRGTSGSTDTQYF	TGCGCCATCCGCGGGACTAGCGGGAGCACAGATACGCAGTATTTT
TRBD1	TRBV7-2	-	TRBJ1-3	CASSLGAGGLFGNTIYF	TGTGCCAGCAGCTTAGGAGCAGGGGGCCTCTTTGGAAACACCATATATTTT
TRBD2	TRBV5-1	-	TRBJ2-3	CASSPGPRGGDTQYF	TGCGCCAGCAGCCCCGGGCCCCGGGGGGGAGATACGCAGTATTTT
-	TRBV7-2	-	TRBJ2-3	CASSPTRDTDTQYF	TGTGCCAGCAGCCCCACGCGGGACACAGATACGCAGTATTTT
TRBD1	TRBV28	-	TRBJ1-5	CASSSGQVGNQPQHF	TGTGCCAGCAGTTCGGGACAGGTTGGCAATCAGCCCCAGCATTTT
TRBD2	TRBV5-1	-	TRBJ2-3	CASSYGGGFDTQYF	TGCGCCAGCAGCTACGGGGGGGGGTTCGATACGCAGTATTTT
TRBD2	TRBV25-1	-	TRBJ2-5	CASSELLGLADGETQYF	TGTGCCAGCAGTGAATTATTGGGGCTAGCGGATGGGGAGACCCAGTACTTC
-	TRBV5-4	-	TRBJ1-1	CASSGLVGGTEAFF	TGTGCCAGCAGCGGCTTGGTGGGGGGCACTGAAGCTTTCTTT
-	TRBV6-5	-	TRBJ1-3	CASSMGAFSGNTIYF	TGTGCCAGCAGTATGGGGGCCTTCTCTGGAAACACCATATATTTT
-	TRBV5-6	-	TRBJ2-5	CASSLYSGATETQYF	TGTGCCAGCAGCTTGTATTCGGGGGCTACAGAGACCCAGTACTTC
TRBD2	TRBV5-1	few	TRBJ2-5	CASSLRASGGAETQYF	TGCGCCAGCAGCTTGAGGGCTAGCGGGGGGGCCGAGACCCAGTACTTC
TRBD1	TRBV13	-	TRBJ1-3	CASSADRASGNTIYF	TGTGCCAGCAGCGCCGACAGGGCCTCTGGAAACACCATATATTTT
TRBD2	TRBV6-6	-	TRBJ2-1	CASSTLGGSSYNEQFF	TGTGCCAGCAGTACGCTCGGGGGGAGCTCCTACAATGAGCAGTTCTTC
-	TRBV30	-	TRBJ2-3	CAWSVPLVAGASTDTQYF	TGTGCCTGGAGTGTACCCTTAGTGGCGGGGGCTAGCACAGATACGCAGTATTTT
-	TRBV15	-	TRBJ1-3	CASRGGNTIYF	TGTGCCAGCCGGGGCGGAAACACCATATATTTT
-	TRBV27	-	TRBJ1-6	CASSQGVSPLHF	TGTGCCAGCAGTCAAGGGGTTTCACCCCTCCACTTT
TRBD1	TRBV19	-	TRBJ1-4	CASSNPSGTGSREKLFF	TGTGCCAGTAGTAATCCGTCCGGGACAGGCTCGAGAGAAAAACTGTTTTTT
TRBD1	TRBV2	-	TRBJ1-5	CASSQGQSNQPQHF	TGTGCCAGCAGCCAGGGACAGAGCAATCAGCCCCAGCATTTT
-	TRBV2	-	TRBJ1-2	CASSIQGNTNYGYTF	TGTGCCAGCAGTATACAGGGTAATACTAACTATGGCTACACCTTC
TRBD2	TRBV29-1	few	TRBJ2-1	CSAPASGRYNEQFF	TGCAGCGCGCCTGCTAGCGGGAGGTACAATGAGCAGTTCTTC
-	TRBV20-1	-	TRBJ2-1	CSASRVNEQFF	TGCAGTGCTAGTCGCGTCAATGAGCAGTTCTTC
-	TRBV19	once	TRBJ1-1	CASSNRQNTEAFF	TGTGCCAGTAGTAACAGACAGAACACTGAAGCTTTCTTT
-	TRBV9	-	TRBJ2-5	CASSVGGGQETQYF	TGTGCCAGCAGCGTAGGGGGGGGGCAGGAGACCCAGTACTTC
TRBD2	TRBV6-7	-	TRBJ2-5	CARGEGGKTQYF	TGTGCCAGGGGGGAGGGAGGGAAGACCCAGTACTTC
TRBD1	TRBV4-1	-	TRBJ1-2	CASSQDPGGPANYGYTF	TGCGCCAGCAGCCAAGACCCAGGGGGCCCGGCTAACTATGGCTACACCTTC
-	TRBV5-5	-	TRBJ2-5	CASSPYRSQSQETQYF	TGTGCCAGCAGCCCTTACAGATCCCAGTCACAAGAGACCCAGTACTTC
-	TRBV6-1	-	TRBJ2-1	CASSEEQSSYNEQFF	TGTGCCAGCAGTGAAGAACAGAGCTCCTACAATGAGCAGTTCTTC
-	TRBV6-1	-	TRBJ2-5	CASSEIEGYQETQYF	TGTGCCAGCAGTGAAATCGAGGGGTACCAAGAGACCCAGTACTTC
TRBD1	TRBV5-1	few	TRBJ2-7	CASSSQGARSDEQYF	TGCGCCAGCAGCTCGCAGGGGGCTCGCAGCGACGAGCAGTACTTC
-	TRBV15	-	TRBJ1-4	CATSSPGRGSSDEKLFF	TGTGCCACCAGCAGCCCCGGCAGGGGATCTTCGGATGAAAAACTGTTTTTT
TRBD2	TRBV7-2	-	TRBJ2-3	CASSYKAGARGTQYF	TGTGCCAGCAGCTATAAAGCGGGGGCCCGGGGTACGCAGTATTTT
-	TRBV25-1	few	TRBJ1-5	CASSESGRNQPQHF	TGTGCCAGCAGTGAATCGGGCAGGAATCAGCCCCAGCATTTT
-	TRBV6-1	once	TRBJ2-2	CASSEPGRPNTGELFF	TGTGCCAGCAGTGAACCGGGCCGCCCGAACACCGGGGAGCTGTTTTTT
TRBD2	TRBV4-2	-	TRBJ2-7	CASSQDLLGLAGGRQYF	TGTGCCAGCAGCCAAGATCTTCTGGGACTAGCGGGAGGTCGACAGTACTTC
-	TRBV30	-	TRBJ1-1	CAWKEDRAFF	TGTGCCTGGAAGGAAGACAGAGCTTTCTTT
TRBD2	TRBV7-2	-	TRBJ2-7	CASSLYSSGVSYEQYF	TGTGCCAGCAGCTTATACTCTAGCGGGGTCTCCTACGAGCAGTACTTC
-	TRBV28	-	TRBJ1-1	CASRGRNTEAFF	TGTGCCAGCAGGGGCCGGAACACTGAAGCTTTCTTT
TRBD2	TRBV18	-	TRBJ2-7	CASSPLKTSGRFGYEQYF	TGTGCCAGCTCACCTCTTAAGACTAGCGGGAGGTTTGGCTACGAGCAGTACTTC
TRBD1	TRBV27	-	TRBJ2-6	CASSNWTGWYPGANVLTF	TGTGCCAGCAGTAATTGGACAGGGTGGTATCCTGGGGCCAACGTCCTGACTTTC
-	TRBV4-1	-	TRBJ1-4	CASSHWTTTNEKLFF	TGCGCCAGCAGCCATTGGACGACAACTAATGAAAAACTGTTTTTT
TRBD2	TRBV6-1	-	TRBJ2-3	CASRLSGASTDTQYF	TGTGCCAGCAGGCTTAGCGGGGCGAGCACAGATACGCAGTATTTT
-	TRBV6-6	-	TRBJ1-2	CASSYSILGPYGYTF	TGTGCCAGCAGTTACTCGATACTGGGGCCCTATGGCTACACCTTC
TRBD1	TRBV6-1	-	TRBJ2-7	CASSEPKTGSYEQYF	TGTGCCAGCAGTGAACCCAAGACAGGGTCCTACGAGCAGTACTTC
TRBD2	TRBV6-5	-	TRBJ2-2	CASSYGLAGAGELFF	TGTGCCAGCAGTTATGGACTAGCGGGAGCCGGGGAGCTGTTTTTT
-	TRBV27	-	TRBJ2-1	CASSLLTSSYNEQFF	TGTGCCAGCAGTTTATTAACTAGCTCGTACAATGAGCAGTTCTTC
-	TRBV6-5	-	TRBJ1-2	CASSYYAGSPDGYTF	TGTGCCAGCAGTTATTACGCAGGGTCTCCTGACGGCTACACCTTC